The sample holds many counts of the clone carrying this T cell receptor beta chain. What it binds is unknown. The data belong to a study of T cells in Graves' hyperthyroidism and ophthalmopathy. Calling Graves' hyperthyroidism stable meant ophthalmopathy did not progress within 18 months. Not enrolled were patients with uncontrolled infection, other autoimmune disease, pregnancy or lactation. Study-wide results and caveats: Blood also carried most thyroid clonotypes expanded above 0.001.

Trimming stripped 5 bases from V and 0 bases from J, with 9 bases between. Germline V lookup: CDR1 SGHTA, CDR2 FQGNSA. This CDR3 is built from 14 residues. RNA transcripts were the template for amplifying TCR beta CDR3 regions. When the TCR CDR3 underwent first-round RT-PCR, the HTBI primer set was used. MiXCR, run by TCRdb on the multiplex PCR reads, gives a single entry per CDR3 protein. The sample shows under 800,000 distinct CDR3 sequences, 12% to 15% of them seen only once. Sequencing was performed on blood. The rearrangement uses TRBV7-2 and TRBJ2-3, with a possible D match to TRBD2 (5 bases). The sequence was obtained from a woman aged 18-29 years with Graves' hyperthyroidism. CDR3 coding DNA: TGTGCCAGCAGCCGTCGGACTAGCACAGATACGCAGTATTTT. Its translation: CASSRRTSTDTQYF.